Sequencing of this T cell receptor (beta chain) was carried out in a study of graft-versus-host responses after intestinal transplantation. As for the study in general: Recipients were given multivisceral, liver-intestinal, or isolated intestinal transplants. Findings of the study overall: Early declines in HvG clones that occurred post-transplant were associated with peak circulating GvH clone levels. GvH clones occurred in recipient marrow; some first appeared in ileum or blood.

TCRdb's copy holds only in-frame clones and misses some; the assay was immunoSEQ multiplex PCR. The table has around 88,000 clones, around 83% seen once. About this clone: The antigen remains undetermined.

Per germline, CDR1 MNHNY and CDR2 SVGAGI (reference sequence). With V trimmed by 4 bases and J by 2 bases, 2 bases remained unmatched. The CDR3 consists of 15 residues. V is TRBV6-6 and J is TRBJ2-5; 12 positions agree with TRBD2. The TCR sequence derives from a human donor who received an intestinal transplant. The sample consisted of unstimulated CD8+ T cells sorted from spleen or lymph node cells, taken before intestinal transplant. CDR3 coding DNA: TGTGCCAGCAGTTCGGGACTAGCGGGTCAAGAGACCCAGTACTTC. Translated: CASSSGLAGQETQYF.